This passage covers 18 T cell receptor beta chains from one sample sequenced in a study of CXCR3-negative and CXCR3-positive naive CD8 T cells. Carrying UMI labels, the TRB cDNA libraries were prepared through 5' RACE. TCRdb processed the 5' RACE reads again and assigns one entry to each CDR3 protein, with no DNA. The sample has approximately 5,300 distinct CDR3 sequences. Material for sequencing was naive CXCR3- CD8+ T cells from blood. Subset: CD45RO-CCR7+CD27+CD95- naive CD8+ T cells lacking CXCR3 (TNR3-). Every receptor here comes from a human donor in good health. Some clones in this sample may be carry-over from other donors' samples.

The J gene is TRBJ1-5, the V gene TRBV7-8. Germline V gene sequence: CDR1 SGHVS, CDR2 FQNEAQ. The CDR3 loop spans 13 amino acids. CDR3 sequence: CASSLDGPEPQHF.

This clonotype is identified as medium-sized from frequency. The V gene is TRBV5-1, the J gene TRBJ2-3; TCRdb indicates TRBD2, and absent DNA this call remains unverified. The CDR3 length is 20 residues. From germline, CDR1 is SGHRS and CDR2 YFSETQ. The CDR3 reads CASSPQGGTSGSWDTDTQYF.

The chain recombines TRBV19 with TRBJ1-1. The CDR3 spans 13 residues. Germline V lookup: CDR1 LNHDA, CDR2 SQIVND (reference sequence). The CDR3 loop reads CASSYASTTEAFF.

This clonotype ranks as medium-sized in terms of frequency. The chain recombines TRBV29-1 with TRBJ1-4; TCRdb calls TRBD1, which cannot be checked without DNA. The germline V gene encodes CDR1 SQVTM and CDR2 ANQGSEA. The CDR3 covers 14 residues. CDR3 sequence: CSVQGATTNEKLFF.

This chain joins TRBV6-5 and TRBJ1-2. From germline, CDR1 is MNHEY and CDR2 SVGAGI. The CDR3 has 12 residues. CDR3 amino acids: CASSSGSYGYTF.

The chain employs TRBV13 and TRBJ2-1. This CDR3 is built from 14 residues. Germline loops: CDR1 PRHDT, CDR2 FYEKMQ (reference sequence). CDR3: CASSSFDLDDEQFF.

The chain is built from TRBV29-1 and TRBJ1-1; TCRdb outputs TRBD1, but without DNA this stays unchecked. Germline lookup yields CDR1 SQVTM and CDR2 ANQGSEA. CDR3 size: 12 residues. The CDR3 here is CSDGQGNTEAFF.

This clonotype ranks as medium-sized in terms of frequency. The rearrangement joins TRBV5-1 to TRBJ1-1. This CDR3 spans 12 amino acids. Per the germline V gene, CDR1 is SGHRS and CDR2 is YFSETQ. CDR3 loop: CASSALGVEAFF.

The rearrangement joins TRBV7-6 to TRBJ1-6. Germline CDR1 reads SGHVS; CDR2 reads FNYEAQ. The CDR3 runs to 14 residues. The CDR3 spells CASSLDRLNSPLHF.

The chain combines TRBV19 with TRBJ2-6; TCRdb gives TRBD1 as the D gene, but with no DNA this cannot be confirmed. Germline V gene lookup returns CDR1 LNHDA and CDR2 SQIVND (reference sequence). The CDR3 sequence is 16 residues long. The CDR3 spells CASNKDRNSGANVLTF. Using reference TRBV19 and TRBJ2-6 for the parts outside the CDR3, the full variable domain is DGGITQSPKYLFRKEGQNVTLSCEQNLNHDAMYWYRQDPGQGLRLIYYSQIVNDFQKGDIAEGYSVSREKKESFPLTVTSAQKNPTAFYLCASNKDRNSGANVLTFGAGSRLTVL.

This clonotype shows up as medium-sized by frequency. This chain connects TRBV7-9 to TRBJ2-7; TCRdb picks TRBD1, but there is no DNA to check that call. The germline gives CDR1 SEHNR, CDR2 FQNEAQ (reference sequence). This CDR3 is built from 15 residues. The CDR3 sequence is CASSPTGGSSYEQYF.

V usage is TRBV5-1 and J usage is TRBJ2-7; TCRdb's D call, TRBD1, is unchecked because there is no DNA. The CDR3 covers 15 residues. In germline, CDR1 is SGHRS, CDR2 YFSETQ. The CDR3 spells CASSLGQFAGDEQYF.

This clonotype ranks as medium-sized in terms of frequency. The chain combines TRBV20-1 with TRBJ2-1; TCRdb outputs TRBD2, but without DNA this stays unchecked. Per germline, CDR1 DFQATT and CDR2 SNEGSKA (reference sequence). The CDR3 spans 14 residues. CDR3 amino acids: CSAPRDSLGDEQFF.

The gene calls are TRBV7-2 and TRBJ1-2. There are 15 residues in the CDR3. Per the germline V gene, CDR1 is SGHTA and CDR2 is FQGNSA. The CDR3 sequence: CASSLERGSTYGYTF. The whole variable domain, remainder taken from reference TRBV7-2 and TRBJ1-2, is GAGVSQSPSNKVTEKGKDVELRCDPISGHTALYWYRQSLGQGLEFLIYFQGNSAPDKSGLPSDRFSAERTGGSVSTLTIQRTQQEDSAVYLCASSLERGSTYGYTFGSGTRLTVV.

The chain employs TRBV29-1 and TRBJ1-1; TCRdb gives TRBD1 as the D gene, but with no DNA this cannot be confirmed. This CDR3 is 13 amino acids long. Germline CDR1 SQVTM, CDR2 ANQGSEA. CDR3 protein: CSHPGTGNTEAFF.

The V gene is TRBV7-9, the J gene TRBJ1-1; TCRdb's D call of TRBD1 is untestable without DNA. The CDR3 totals 13 residues. Germline lookup yields CDR1 SEHNR and CDR2 FQNEAQ (reference sequence). The CDR3 loop is CASSSAGTQEAFF. The whole variable domain, remainder taken from reference TRBV7-9 and TRBJ1-1, is DTGVSQNPRHKITKRGQNVTFRCDPISEHNRLYWYRQTLGQGPEFLTYFQNEAQLEKSRLLSDRFSAERPKGSFSTLEIQRTEQGDSAMYLCASSSAGTQEAFFGQGTRLTVV.

This clonotype is classed as medium-sized by frequency. V and J are TRBV29-1 and TRBJ2-1. Germline assignment: CDR1 SQVTM and CDR2 ANQGSEA. There are 12 residues in the CDR3. CDR3 protein: CSVLPGDREQFF.

This clonotype ranks as medium-sized in terms of frequency. The rearrangement uses TRBV29-1 and TRBJ2-1; TCRdb designates TRBD1, a call that cannot be tested without DNA. The CDR3 runs to 17 residues. The V gene's germline CDR1 is SQVTM and CDR2 ANQGSEA. This CDR3 is CSAQKSGQGLSYNEQFF.